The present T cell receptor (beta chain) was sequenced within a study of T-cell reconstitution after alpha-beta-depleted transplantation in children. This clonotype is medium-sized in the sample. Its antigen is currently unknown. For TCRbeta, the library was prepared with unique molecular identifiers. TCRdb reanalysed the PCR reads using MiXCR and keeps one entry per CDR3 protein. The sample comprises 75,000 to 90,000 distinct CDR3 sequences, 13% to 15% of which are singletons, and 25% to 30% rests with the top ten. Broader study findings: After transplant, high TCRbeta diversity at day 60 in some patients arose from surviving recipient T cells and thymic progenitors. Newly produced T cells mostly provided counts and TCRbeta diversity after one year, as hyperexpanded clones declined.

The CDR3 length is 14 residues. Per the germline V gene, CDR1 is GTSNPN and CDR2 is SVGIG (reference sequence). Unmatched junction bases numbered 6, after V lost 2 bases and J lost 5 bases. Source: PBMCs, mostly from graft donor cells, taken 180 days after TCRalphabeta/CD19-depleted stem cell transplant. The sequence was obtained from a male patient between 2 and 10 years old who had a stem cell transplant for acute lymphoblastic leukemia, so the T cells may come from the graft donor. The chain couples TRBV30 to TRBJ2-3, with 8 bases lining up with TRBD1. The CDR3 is CAWSRRTGRDTQYF. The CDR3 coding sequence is TGTGCCTGGAGTCGGCGGACAGGGAGAGATACGCAGTATTTT.